Sequencing of this T cell receptor (beta chain) was carried out in a study of Graves' ophthalmopathy and Graves' hyperthyroidism. Deletions cut 3 bases from V and 8 bases from J, with 19 bases between. The CDR3 runs 15 residues. Germline loops: CDR1 SGHTA, CDR2 FQGNSA. Enrollment excluded any patients with other autoimmune diseases, uncontrolled infections, pregnancy or lactation. This clonotype has a count of ten or more. CDR3 regions of TCR beta were amplified from RNA transcripts. RT-PCR with HTBI primers came first, then second-round multiplex PCR. TCRdb analysed the multiplex PCR reads with MiXCR anew, one entry per CDR3 protein. Here the sample spans roughly 380,000 distinct CDR3 sequences, 15% to 19% being singletons.

Sequenced sample: peripheral blood. The TCR was taken from a woman aged 18-29 years with stable Graves' hyperthyroidism. V and J are TRBV7-2 and TRBJ1-2; perhaps TRBD1 as D (5 bases). CDR3 protein: CASSFGLRLEGGYTF. Here the CDR3 DNA reads TGTGCCAGCAGCTTCGGGCTAAGACTAGAGGGGGGCTACACCTTC. The full variable domain, with the rest looked up from reference TRBV7-2 and TRBJ1-2, is GAGVSQSPSNKVTEKGKDVELRCDPISGHTALYWYRQSLGQGLEFLIYFQGNSAPDKSGLPSDRFSAERTGGSVSTLTIQRTQQEDSAVYLCASSFGLRLEGGYTFGSGTRLTVV.